Below are 2 T cell receptor beta chains sequenced from a single sample in a study of T cell responses to AZD1222 COVID-19 vaccine. Produced via immunoSEQ multiplex PCR; TCRdb's table is partial and in-frame only. The sample consists of roughly 170,000 clones, 90% to 95% of them appearing once. Sequencing was performed on peripheral blood, taken 28 days after the second AZD1222 dose. The receptors shown here come from an adult who received the AZD1222 COVID-19 vaccine.

The chain joins TRBV2 to TRBJ2-7; TRBD1 or TRBD2 may be the D gene (5 bases each). Germline V gene lookup returns CDR1 SNHLY and CDR2 FYNNEI. V dropped 6 bases and J dropped 0 bases, with 15 bases sitting between them. This CDR3 is built from 15 residues. The CDR3 spells CASRGTTRSSYEQYF. The CDR3, as DNA: TGTGCCAGCAGGGGGACCACACGAAGCTCCTACGAGCAGTACTTC.

The chain combines TRBV27 with TRBJ2-2, with D unclear. Trimming cost V 4 bases and J 3 bases, with 6 bases left between them. The CDR3 loop spans 13 amino acids. Per germline, CDR1 MNHEY and CDR2 SMNVEV (reference sequence). This CDR3 reads CASSYSYTGELFF. Here the CDR3 DNA reads TGTGCCAGCAGTTACAGTTACACCGGGGAGCTGTTTTTT.